This record looks at one T cell receptor beta chain sequence and its context. Its specificity is unknown. This entry is derived from a study of post-analysis software for immune sequencing data. TCR beta cDNA libraries included unique molecular identifiers. TCRdb reprocessed the PCR reads with MiXCR, giving one entry per CDR3 protein. The sample records some 700,000 distinct CDR3 sequences, more than 50% being singletons. Study results and caveats: Among 5 or 6 TRBV segments more frequent in patients than controls were TRBV5-6, TRBV5-1 and TRBV20-1. Multiple sclerosis was associated with a significant reduction in normalized Chao1 diversity relative to controls.

V dropped 3 bases and J dropped 3; count of bases not matched to a gene: 15. The CDR3 runs 17 residues. CDR1 and CDR2 from the germline V gene are SQVTM and ANQGSEA. The receptor's source is a girl aged 2 to 10 with multiple sclerosis. This sequence joins TRBV29-1 and TRBJ2-5; TRBD1 agrees at 8 bases. The sample taken for sequencing was blood. CDR3 nucleotides: TGCAGCGTTGATGGTCAGGGGGCGACCTCCGCAAAAGAGACCCAGTACTTC. As protein: CSVDGQGATSAKETQYF.